The 28 T cell receptor beta chains below come from one sample, sequenced in a study of control samples from healthy donors and cancer patients. Sequencing was performed with immunoSEQ multiplex PCR; in TCRdb, only in-frame clones are kept and a portion is missing. The profile shows tens of thousands of clones, over 75% of them singletons. The sample was blood. These receptors came from a man in his fifties or sixties in good health.

In this sample, this clone turned up once. The chain joins TRBV3-1 (or the pseudogene TRBV3-2) to TRBJ1-4, with a possible D match to TRBD1 (5 bases). The CDR3 is 17 residues long. Trimming removed 6 bases at V and 2 bases at J, with 19 bases between. CDR1 is LGHDT and CDR2 is YNNKEL in the germline V gene (reference sequence). This CDR3 reads CASSLLAYRGTNEKLFF. The CDR3 DNA reads TGTGCCAGCAGTCTTCTTGCCTACCGGGGGACTAATGAAAAACTGTTTTTT.

V usage is TRBV30 and J usage is TRBJ2-6, with 9 bases that match TRBD1. The V and J ends lost 3 bases and 2 bases, in that order; junction bases with no gene match: 8. The CDR3 runs 17 residues. Germline V gene data show CDR1 as GTSNPN and CDR2 as SVGIG (reference sequence). The CDR3 region has the DNA TGTGCCTGGAGGTCGGGGACAGGGCTGCCTGGGGCCAACGTCCTGACTTTC. The encoded protein is CAWRSGTGLPGANVLTF. The complete variable domain, with remaining parts taken from reference TRBV30 and TRBJ2-6, reads SQTIHQWPATLVQPVGSPLSLECTVEGTSNPNLYWYRQAAGRGLQLLFYSVGIGQISSEVPQNLSASRPQDRQFILSSKKLLLSDSGFYLCAWRSGTGLPGANVLTFGAGSRLTVL.

V usage is TRBV30 and J usage is TRBJ1-3, with D perhaps TRBD1 (5 bases). Germline lookup yields CDR1 GTSNPN and CDR2 SVGIG (reference sequence). The CDR3 extends over 15 amino acids. The CDR3 DNA follows: TGTGGGATGGACACTCAAGGGGTAACTGGAAACACCATATATTTT. Amino acids: CGMDTQGVTGNTIYF.

V is TRBV7-2 and J is TRBJ1-1; D ambiguous. This CDR3 comprises 13 residues. Germline CDR1 SGHTA, CDR2 FQGNSA. V was trimmed by 1 base and J by 1 base, leaving 4 bases between them. The CDR3 is CASSLGQNTEAFF. The CDR3 DNA follows: TGTGCCAGCAGCTTAGGGCAGAACACTGAAGCTTTCTTT. Variable domain in full (rest from reference TRBV7-2 and TRBJ1-1): GAGVSQSPSNKVTEKGKDVELRCDPISGHTALYWYRQSLGQGLEFLIYFQGNSAPDKSGLPSDRFSAERTGGSVSTLTIQRTQQEDSAVYLCASSLGQNTEAFFGQGTRLTVV.

This chain links TRBV6-5 with TRBJ1-2, with 9 nucleotides matching TRBD1. V lost 0 bases, J lost 7 bases, and 9 bases stayed unmatched. Germline CDR1 reads MNHEY; CDR2 reads SVGAGI. The CDR3 is made up of 16 amino acids. Here the CDR3 DNA reads TGTGCCAGCAGTTACTCGAGGAGGACAGGGGAGGGTGGCTACACCTTC. This translates into CASSYSRRTGEGGYTF.

This rearrangement joins TRBV6-5 to TRBJ2-5, with 10 bases that match TRBD2. Trimming at V came to 7 bases and at J to 1 base, leaving 3 bases not matched to a gene. The CDR3 contains 14 residues. The germline V gene has CDR1 MNHEY and CDR2 SVGAGI. The CDR3 protein is CASTRTSGQETQYF. Here the CDR3 DNA reads TGTGCCAGCACAAGGACTAGCGGCCAAGAGACCCAGTACTTC.

This rearrangement joins TRBV5-1 to TRBJ2-7, with D hard to call. The germline CDR1 and CDR2 sequences are SGHRS and YFSETQ. The ends were cut back, 0 bases at V and 6 bases at J, with 16 bases in the middle. This CDR3 region has 15 residues. CDR3 nucleotide sequence: TGCGCCAGCAGCTTGGAGGTGGCCACCCCTGGCGAGCAGTACTTC. Protein sequence: CASSLEVATPGEQYF. The full variable domain, rest sourced from reference TRBV5-1 and TRBJ2-7, is KAGVTQTPRYLIKTRGQQVTLSCSPISGHRSVSWYQQTPGQGLQFLFEYFSETQRNKGNFPGRFSGRQFSNSRSEMNVSTLELGDSALYLCASSLEVATPGEQYFGPGTRLTVT.

The chain has TRBV11-1 and TRBJ2-2; TRBD2 might be the D (6 bases). This CDR3 is 14 amino acids long. CDR1 is SGHAT, CDR2 FQDESV, per germline (reference sequence). The ends were cut back, 0 bases at V and 7 bases at J, with 9 bases in the middle. The CDR3 here is CASSLAGGIGELFF. As DNA, the CDR3 is TGTGCCAGCAGCTTAGCGGGAGGTATCGGGGAGCTGTTTTTT.

CDR3 sequence reads: CAWSMVETGESEAFF. In DNA, the CDR3 is TGTGCCTGGAGTATGGTGGAGACAGGGGAGTCTGAAGCTTTCTTT. V and J are TRBV30 and TRBJ1-1, with 8 bases that match TRBD1. Losses at the gene ends were 2 bases for V and 6 bases for J; bases not matched to a gene: 11. Germline assignment: CDR1 GTSNPN and CDR2 SVGIG (reference sequence). This CDR3 has 15 amino acids.

The J gene is TRBJ2-5, the V gene TRBV7-2, with D possibly being TRBD2 (5 bases). Germline CDR1 reads SGHTA; CDR2 reads FQGNSA. This CDR3 region has 15 residues. Trimming shortened V by 5 bases and J by 3 bases, and 16 bases separated the two germline ends. CDR3 loop: CASSPWRTGKETQYF. As DNA, the CDR3 is TGTGCCAGCAGCCCCTGGAGGACTGGTAAAGAGACCCAGTACTTC.

The chain has TRBV6-5 and TRBJ1-1; D is possibly TRBD1 (6 bases). CDR3 length: 12 residues. The V end lost 5 bases, the J end lost 11 bases, and 15 bases lay between the germline ends. Germline loops: CDR1 MNHEY, CDR2 SVGAGI. In nucleotides, the CDR3 is TGTGCCAGCAGTCCGAGGGGGGCCCGGGCTTTCTTT. This gives the protein CASSPRGARAFF.

The rearrangement links TRBV6-5 to TRBJ1-5; 11 nucleotides line up with TRBD1. Germline-derived CDR1 and CDR2 are MNHEY and SVGAGI. CDR3 size: 15 residues. Trimming removed 6 bases from V and 5 bases from J; junction bases left unmatched: 6. The DNA for the CDR3 is TGTGCCAGCAGCCTAGGACAGGGGGCATATCAGCCCCAGCATTTT. This gives the protein CASSLGQGAYQPQHF.

The chain employs TRBV18 and TRBJ1-2; a weak D match, TRBD1 (5 bases). Per the germline V gene, CDR1 is KGHSH and CDR2 is LQKENI. V lost 1 base and J lost 6, with 18 bases in between. CDR3 length: 16 residues. CDR3 in DNA: TGTGCCAGCTCACCACGCTCCCCGGTTGGGGCCCATGGCTACACCTTC. The encoded protein is CASSPRSPVGAHGYTF.

The chain couples TRBV5-1 to TRBJ2-3; 7 bases map to TRBD1. Germline V gene lookup returns CDR1 SGHRS and CDR2 YFSETQ. The CDR3 runs 16 residues. The ends lost 0 bases at V and 2 bases at J; junction bases unmatched: 6. CDR3 sequence: CASSLGRTGDTDTQYF. In DNA, the CDR3 is TGCGCCAGCAGCTTGGGGAGGACAGGAGACACAGATACGCAGTATTTT.

The CDR3 sequence is CASSYGGGHGLDSFF. The CDR3, as DNA: TGTGCCAGCAGTTACGGGGGGGGCCACGGGCTGGATTCTTTCTTT. The rearrangement joins TRBV6-2 or TRBV6-3 to TRBJ1-1; possibly TRBD1 for D (6 bases). The germline CDR1 and CDR2 sequences are MNHEY and SVGEGT. There are 15 residues in the CDR3. V gave up 2 bases and J gave up 12 bases, with 22 bases separating them.

The CDR3 here is CASSQAGQRTETQYF. CDR3 DNA sequence: TGTGCCAGCAGCCAAGCTGGACAAAGGACGGAGACCCAGTACTTC. The V and J genes are TRBV3-1 (or the pseudogene TRBV3-2) and TRBJ2-5, with D possibly TRBD1 on 5 matching bases. The CDR3 has 15 residues. The germline CDR1 and CDR2 sequences are LGHDT and YNNKEL (reference sequence). V gave up 1 base and J gave up 5 bases, with 14 bases separating them.

In its sample, this clone was seen once. The chain employs TRBV5-6 and TRBJ2-1; possible D gene TRBD1, 5 bases. The CDR3 runs 13 residues. Looked up from germline, CDR1 is SGHDT and CDR2 is YYEEEE. Deletions cut 2 bases from V and 10 bases from J, with 13 bases between. The CDR3 protein is CASSLQVFGEQFF. CDR3 in DNA: TGTGCCAGCAGCTTACAGGTGTTCGGGGAGCAGTTCTTC.

V usage is TRBV5-4 and J usage is TRBJ2-1; no definite D call. This CDR3 spans 15 amino acids. Germline V gene data show CDR1 as SGHNT and CDR2 as YYREEE (reference sequence). V lost 0 bases and J 2 bases, leaving 9 bases between the germline ends. The CDR3 region is CASSLGAWTYNEQFF. As DNA, the CDR3 is TGTGCCAGCAGCTTGGGGGCATGGACCTACAATGAGCAGTTCTTC.

V and J are TRBV10-1 and TRBJ2-3; weak D call: TRBD2 (7 bases). Germline CDR1 and CDR2: WNHNN and SYGVQD (reference sequence). This CDR3 region has 14 residues. V lost 10 bases to trimming and J lost 0 bases, with 14 bases between them. For the CDR3, the DNA is TGCGCCACCCAGAGGGGGGGAAGCACAGATACGCAGTATTTT. Protein product: CATQRGGSTDTQYF.

The chain is built from TRBV5-1 and TRBJ1-4; 8 bases map to TRBD1. Looked up from germline, CDR1 is SGHRS and CDR2 is YFSETQ. With 4 bases clipped from V and 0 bases from J, the junction kept 2 bases outside the gene matches. CDR3 size: 15 residues. The DNA of the CDR3 is TGCGCCAGCAGCGGGACAGGCCCAACTAATGAAAAACTGTTTTTT. This sequence encodes CASSGTGPTNEKLFF.

This chain uses TRBV6-1 with TRBJ1-3; D unresolved. Between the trimmed V and J ends, which lost 0 bases and 4 bases, there was a span of 13 bases. The CDR3 is 16 amino acids. Germline V CDR1 and CDR2: MNHNS, SASEGT. As DNA, the CDR3 is TGTGCCAGCAGTGAAGCCGGGAGCCCTGGGGGAAACACCATATATTTT. This sequence encodes CASSEAGSPGGNTIYF.

V usage is TRBV30 and J usage is TRBJ1-6, with D tentatively TRBD1 (5 bases). Trimming removed 5 bases from V and 5 bases from J, with 10 bases in between. Germline V gives CDR1 GTSNPN, CDR2 SVGIG (reference sequence). There are 13 residues in the CDR3. The CDR3 DNA reads as TGTGCCTGGTTAGGACAAGATAATTCACCCCTCCACTTT. It encodes CAWLGQDNSPLHF.

The rearrangement links TRBV4-1 to TRBJ1-3; D is unresolved. V was shortened by 4 bases and J by 2 bases, with 12 bases between the two germline ends. Germline lookup yields CDR1 MGHRA and CDR2 YSYEKL. The CDR3 runs to 15 residues. This CDR3 is CASSLERVAGNTIYF. Here the CDR3 DNA reads TGCGCCAGCAGCCTAGAGAGGGTGGCTGGAAACACCATATATTTT.

CDR3 nucleotide sequence: TGTGCCAGCAGGCTAAGAGAGCAGTTCTTC. Residues: CASRLREQFF. The J gene is TRBJ2-1, the V gene TRBV6-5; no clear D gene. The V and J ends lost 6 bases and 10 bases respectively, with 7 bases between them. The CDR3 is made up of 10 amino acids. Per the germline V gene, CDR1 is MNHEY and CDR2 is SVGAGI.

This chain links TRBV7-9 with TRBJ2-7; TRBD1 agrees at 11 bases. The length of the CDR3 is 16 residues. V dropped 5 bases and J dropped 2; count of bases not matched to a gene: 8. Germline CDR1 is SEHNR and CDR2 is FQNEAQ (reference sequence). The CDR3 is CASSSGQGAVTYEQYF. The CDR3, as DNA: TGTGCCAGCAGCAGCGGACAGGGGGCGGTAACCTACGAGCAGTACTTC.

J is TRBJ2-5 and V is TRBV5-4, with D unclear. V dropped 5 bases and J dropped 0 bases, with 11 bases sitting between them. The CDR3 is made up of 14 amino acids. Per germline, CDR1 SGHNT and CDR2 YYREEE (reference sequence). CDR3: CASRLHTYQETQYF. CDR3 sequence (DNA): TGTGCCAGCAGATTGCATACGTACCAAGAGACCCAGTACTTC.

The chain employs TRBV7-9 and TRBJ2-5; 12 bases match TRBD2. After removal of 1 base from V and 5 bases from J, the junction contained 14 bases not matched to a gene. CDR1 and CDR2 from the germline V gene are SEHNR and FQNEAQ (reference sequence). CDR3 length equals 19 residues. CDR3 amino acids: CASSLGESWTSGIWETQYF. CDR3 DNA sequence: TGTGCCAGCAGCTTAGGAGAATCATGGACTAGCGGGATTTGGGAGACCCAGTACTTC.

The genes are TRBV6-5 and TRBJ1-6, with unresolved D. CDR1 and CDR2 (germline): MNHEY, SVGAGI. V dropped 5 bases and J dropped 0 bases, with 8 bases sitting between them. The CDR3 has 15 amino acids. CDR3 in DNA: TGTGCCAGCAGTCCCCCTGGCTCCTATAATTCACCCCTCCACTTT. As protein: CASSPPGSYNSPLHF.